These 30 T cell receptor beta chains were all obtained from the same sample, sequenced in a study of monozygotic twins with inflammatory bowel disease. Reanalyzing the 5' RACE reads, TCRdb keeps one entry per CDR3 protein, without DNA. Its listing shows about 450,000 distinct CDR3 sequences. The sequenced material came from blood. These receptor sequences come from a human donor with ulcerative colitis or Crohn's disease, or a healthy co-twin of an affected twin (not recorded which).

The CDR3 protein is CAISDPKHNEQFF. This rearrangement joins TRBV10-3 to TRBJ2-1. This CDR3 has 13 residues. CDR1 and CDR2 from the germline V gene are ENHRY and SYGVKD.

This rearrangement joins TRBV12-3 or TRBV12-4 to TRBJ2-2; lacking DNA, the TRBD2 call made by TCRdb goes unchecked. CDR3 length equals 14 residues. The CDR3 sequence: CATSGGVDTGELFF.

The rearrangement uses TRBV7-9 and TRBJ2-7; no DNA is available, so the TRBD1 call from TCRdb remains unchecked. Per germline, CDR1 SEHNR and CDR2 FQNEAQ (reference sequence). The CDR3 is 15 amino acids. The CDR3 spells CASSTTGTDAYEQYF.

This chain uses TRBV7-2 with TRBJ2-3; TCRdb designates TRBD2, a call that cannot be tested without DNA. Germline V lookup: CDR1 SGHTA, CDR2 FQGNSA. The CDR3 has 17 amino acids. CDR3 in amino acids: CASSSPDGAPSTDTQYF.

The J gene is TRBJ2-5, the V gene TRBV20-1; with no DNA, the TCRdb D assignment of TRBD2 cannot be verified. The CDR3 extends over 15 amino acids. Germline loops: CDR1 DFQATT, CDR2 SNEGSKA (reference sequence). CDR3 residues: CSANPSGGAQETQYF.

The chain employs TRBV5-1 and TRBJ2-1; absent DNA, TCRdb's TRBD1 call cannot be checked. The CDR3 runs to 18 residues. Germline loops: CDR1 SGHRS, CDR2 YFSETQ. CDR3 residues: CASSSGQGRGSSYNEQFF.

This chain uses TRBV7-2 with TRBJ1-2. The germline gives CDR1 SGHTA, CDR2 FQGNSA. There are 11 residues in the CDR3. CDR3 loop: CASSADYGYTF.

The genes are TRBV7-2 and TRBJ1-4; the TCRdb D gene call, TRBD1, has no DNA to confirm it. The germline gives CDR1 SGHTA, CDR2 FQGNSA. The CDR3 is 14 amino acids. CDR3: CASSPDRSNEKLFF.

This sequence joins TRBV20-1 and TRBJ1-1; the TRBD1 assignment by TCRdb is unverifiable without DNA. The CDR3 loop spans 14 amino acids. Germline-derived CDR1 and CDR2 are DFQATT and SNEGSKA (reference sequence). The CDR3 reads CSASQGGSGTEAFF.

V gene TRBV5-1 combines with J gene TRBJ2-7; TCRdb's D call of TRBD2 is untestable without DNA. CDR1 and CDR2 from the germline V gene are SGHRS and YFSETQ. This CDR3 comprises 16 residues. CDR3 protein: CASSLLLAGGPDEQYF.

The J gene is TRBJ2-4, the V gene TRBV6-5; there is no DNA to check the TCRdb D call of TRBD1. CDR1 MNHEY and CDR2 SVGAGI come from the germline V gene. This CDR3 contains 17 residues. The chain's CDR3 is CASSSQGDLVAKNIQYF.

The CDR3 sequence: CASSFQGEPGEQYF. The chain uses TRBV5-1 and TRBJ2-7; TCRdb names TRBD1, which stays unverified in the absence of DNA. The CDR3 runs to 14 residues. Germline loops: CDR1 SGHRS, CDR2 YFSETQ.

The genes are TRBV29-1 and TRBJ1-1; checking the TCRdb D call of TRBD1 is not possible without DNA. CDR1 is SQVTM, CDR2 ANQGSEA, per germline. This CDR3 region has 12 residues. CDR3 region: CSVFRPATEAFF.

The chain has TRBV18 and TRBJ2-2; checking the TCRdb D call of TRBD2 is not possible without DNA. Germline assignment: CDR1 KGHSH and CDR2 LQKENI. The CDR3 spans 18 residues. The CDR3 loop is CASSPPASGPLAREELFF.

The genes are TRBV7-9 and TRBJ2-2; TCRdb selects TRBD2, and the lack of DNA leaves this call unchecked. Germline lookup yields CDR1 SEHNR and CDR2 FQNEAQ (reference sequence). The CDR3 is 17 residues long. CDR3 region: CASSSPGLAGVTGELFF.

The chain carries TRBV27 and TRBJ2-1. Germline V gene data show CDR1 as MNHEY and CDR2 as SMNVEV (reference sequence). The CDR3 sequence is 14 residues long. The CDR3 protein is CASSAVNPYNEQFF.

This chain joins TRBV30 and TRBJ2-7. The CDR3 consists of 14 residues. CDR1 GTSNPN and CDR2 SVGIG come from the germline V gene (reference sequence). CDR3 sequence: CAWRVTGSPSEQYF.

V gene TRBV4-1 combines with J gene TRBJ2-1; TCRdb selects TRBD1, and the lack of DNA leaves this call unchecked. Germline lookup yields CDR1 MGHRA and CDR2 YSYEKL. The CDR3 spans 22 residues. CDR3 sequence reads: CASSQAYEWTEAGTGGKNEQFF.

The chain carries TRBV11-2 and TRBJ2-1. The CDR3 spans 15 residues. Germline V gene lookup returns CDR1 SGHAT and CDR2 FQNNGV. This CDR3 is CASSSSGISYNEQFF. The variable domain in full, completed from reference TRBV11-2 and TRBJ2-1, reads EAGVAQSPRYKIIEKRQSVAFWCNPISGHATLYWYQQILGQGPKLLIQFQNNGVVDDSQLPKDRFSAERLKGVDSTLKIQPAKLEDSAVYLCASSSSGISYNEQFFGPGTRLTVL.

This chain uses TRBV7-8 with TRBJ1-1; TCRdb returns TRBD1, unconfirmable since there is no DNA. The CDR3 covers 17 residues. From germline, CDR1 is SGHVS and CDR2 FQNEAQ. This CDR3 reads CASSLGITAGGDTEAFF. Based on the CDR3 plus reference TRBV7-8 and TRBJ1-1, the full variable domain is GAGVSQSPRYKVAKRGQDVALRCDPISGHVSLFWYQQALGQGPEFLTYFQNEAQLDKSGLPSDRFFAERPEGSVSTLKIQRTQQEDSAVYLCASSLGITAGGDTEAFFGQGTRLTVV.

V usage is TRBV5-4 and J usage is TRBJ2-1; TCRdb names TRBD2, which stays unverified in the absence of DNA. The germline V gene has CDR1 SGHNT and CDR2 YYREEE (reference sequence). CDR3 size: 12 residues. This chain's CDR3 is CASSRYEGDQFF.

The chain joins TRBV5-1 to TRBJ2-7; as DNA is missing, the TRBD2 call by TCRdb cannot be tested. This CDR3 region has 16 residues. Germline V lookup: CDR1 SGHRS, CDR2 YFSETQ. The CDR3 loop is CASSLFSSGGSYEQYF.

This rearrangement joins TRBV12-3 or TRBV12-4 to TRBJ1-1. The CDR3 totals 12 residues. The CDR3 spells CASSLATGLAFF.

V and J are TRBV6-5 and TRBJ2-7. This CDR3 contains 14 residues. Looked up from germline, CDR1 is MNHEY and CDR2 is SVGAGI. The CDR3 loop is CASSYSGGTYEQYF.

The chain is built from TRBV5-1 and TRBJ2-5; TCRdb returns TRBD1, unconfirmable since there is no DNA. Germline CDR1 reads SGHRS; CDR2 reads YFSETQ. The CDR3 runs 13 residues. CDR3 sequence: CASSLEGRETQYF.

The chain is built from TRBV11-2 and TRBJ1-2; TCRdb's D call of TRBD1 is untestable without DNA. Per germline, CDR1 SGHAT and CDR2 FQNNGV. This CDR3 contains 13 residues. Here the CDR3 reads CASSPGGGDGYTF.

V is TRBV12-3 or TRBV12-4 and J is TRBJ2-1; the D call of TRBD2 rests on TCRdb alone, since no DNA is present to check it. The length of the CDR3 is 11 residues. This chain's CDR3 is CASRWTGEQFF.

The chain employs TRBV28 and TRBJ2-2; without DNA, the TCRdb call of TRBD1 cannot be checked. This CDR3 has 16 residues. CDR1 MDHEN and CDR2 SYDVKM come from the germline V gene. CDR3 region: CASSTPGTPNTGELFF.

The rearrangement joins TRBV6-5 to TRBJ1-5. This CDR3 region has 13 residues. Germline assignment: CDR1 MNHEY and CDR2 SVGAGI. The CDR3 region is CASSYGGHQPQHF.

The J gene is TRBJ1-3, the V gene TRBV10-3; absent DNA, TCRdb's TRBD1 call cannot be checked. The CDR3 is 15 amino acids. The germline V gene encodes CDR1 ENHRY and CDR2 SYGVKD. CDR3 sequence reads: CAISESQGTGNTIYF.